This T cell receptor beta chain derives from a study of blood T cell repertoires in COVID-19. For the study at large: T cells, B-cell-depleted T cells, or PBMCs supplied cDNA or gDNA.

CDR3 length: 14 amino acids. V lost 1 base and J lost 8, with 12 bases in between. CDR1 is LGHDT, CDR2 YNNKEL, per germline (reference sequence). Self-reported history from a screening survey and questionnaire set each donor's cohort. Two negative PCRs, clearance, or symptom resolution were required of recovered Cohort 3 donors. Clones were read by immunoSEQ multiplex PCR, and TCRdb kept only the in-frame ones, dropping some. The profile shows nearly 250,000 clones, roughly 83% of them singletons. This clonotype was sampled from a woman in her 50s who had recovered from COVID-19. The gene calls are TRBV3-1 (or the pseudogene TRBV3-2) and TRBJ2-4, with D perhaps TRBD2 (5 bases). Sequences were obtained from PBMCs or T cells enriched from blood (not recorded which). The CDR3 region has the DNA TGTGCCAGCAGCCAAGGGGTGAGGGTTCACATTCAGTACTTC. Protein: CASSQGVRVHIQYF.